The clone carrying this T cell receptor beta chain was seen a handful of times. The antigen remains unidentified. Trimming took 4 bases from V and 2 from J; bases not matched to a gene: 14. Germline CDR1 is SGHDT and CDR2 is YYEEEE. The CDR3 runs 18 residues. Profiled with immunoSEQ multiplex PCR; TCRdb holds only in-frame clones, not every one. The table shows some 480,000 clones, with around nine tenths occurring only once. Treatment noted: roughly 19 received Ad26.COV2.S at low or high dose, single or two shots; roughly five received placebo; per-sample allocation not given. Sampling was performed 63 days after the first vaccine or placebo injection. SARS-CoV-2 spike from the Wuhan strain was encoded by the vaccine, an Ad26 vector. This entry belongs to a study of Ad26.COV2.S vaccination and SARS-CoV-2 variants. Study outcomes and limitations: TCR breadth and depth analyses may have underestimated total T cell responses. Vaccine and placebo recipients had comparable breadth of non-spike TCRs. Substantial breadth was reportedly displayed by spike-specific CD8+ and CD4+ T cell responses after vaccination.

The TCR was taken from a person between 18 and 65 years old who received the Ad26.COV2.S COVID-19 vaccine or a placebo. The sample consisted of peripheral blood, taken in a trial of Ad26.COV2.S vaccine versus placebo. This sequence joins TRBV5-6 and TRBJ2-1; TRBD2 matches 8 bases. The CDR3 region has the DNA TGTGCCAGCAGCACCGGGGGATTACTAGCGGTGACCTACAATGAGCAGTTCTTC. This encodes CASSTGGLLAVTYNEQFF.